The text below deals with one TCR beta chain. No antigen is known for it. No much larger clone exists at a distance of one base, and base qualities are not known. This entry comes from a study (dated by TCRdb to the mid-2010s). Broadly, across the study: The study set out to test whether tumor-infiltrating Tregs in breast cancer get recruited from blood Tregs or are instead converted in situ from other CD4+ T cell subsets.

The memory CD4+ T cell population was isolated based on a CD4+CD45RO+CD25- phenotype. Tregs, naive and memory CD4+ T cells from tumor, blood and ipsilateral draining lymph nodes of a handful of breast cancer patients underwent full-length TCR alpha and beta sequencing. Tumor tissue and lymph nodes obtained from ipsilateral axillary dissection were perfused with PBS, minced and then digested with collagenase I and hyaluronidase. Sorted cell populations were confirmed by FACS to exceed 90% purity. Amplification of full-length TCR variable regions was done by 5' RACE PCR using constant-region reverse primers, and this step was followed by semi-nested PCR with Nested Universal Primer A. The ReliaPrep RNA Cell Miniprep System was used to extract total RNA, which was then reverse transcribed into 5'RACE-ready cDNA with the SMARTer RACE 5'/3' Kit. Multiplex adaptors were used to barcode the full-length TCR alpha and beta libraries, which were then sequenced on an Illumina MiSeq. In the original analysis: For each of nine subset-tissue groups, sequencing data from the five patients were combined, and the groups were compared by unsupervised clustering of TCR gene usage. The Morisita-Horn index was used to calculate repertoire similarity, with shared sequences weighted according to their contribution to each repertoire. TCRdb trimmed the raw reads at Q25, called clones with MiXCR and kept productive beta chains. CDR3 protein duplicates are merged, each entry listing the most common genes and DNA. These V and J calls rely on TCRdb rather than the paper's analysis. This sample gives under 65,000 distinct CDR3 sequences in total; more than 25% of them show up just once. Roughly 3% of the sample belongs to the ten largest clones.

Study-level results and caveats: Rather than covering whole repertoires, validation in the larger cohort was restricted to a single TCR beta V-J rearrangement. The greatest overlap of tumor-infiltrating Treg TCR alpha and beta sequences was observed with tumor naive CD4+ T cells, followed by blood naive CD4+ T cells. Tumor memory CD4+ T cell TCR gene usage was found to cluster with blood and lymph node memory CD4+ cells and with lymph node naive CD4+ cells.

This TCR was sampled from a female donor with breast cancer. Sequenced input: tumor-infiltrating memory CD4+ T cells sorted from the breast tumor. The cell subset or site label, as the study defines it: memory CD4+ T cells, CD4+CD45RO+CD25-.

The DNA sequence is as follows: TGCAGCGTTCGTACATGGGTCACTGAAGCTTTCTTT. Translated, this gives CSVRTWVTEAFF. The sequence is built from TRBV29-1 and TRBJ1-1, with an unclear D gene assignment. Via the germline V gene, CDR1 is SQVTM and CDR2 ANQGSEA. V is clipped by 5 bases and J by 4 bases, and the sequence between their germline boundaries is 11 bases long. The CDR3 runs 12 amino acids, cysteine and phenylalanine included. The CDR3 DNA has 36 bases and is translated from base 1.